Listed below are T cell receptor beta chains from one sample, sequenced in a study of Ad26.COV2.S vaccination and SARS-CoV-2 variants. Profiling relied on immunoSEQ multiplex PCR, and the TCRdb table lists in-frame clones only, not all of them. The table has 350,000 to 450,000 clones, about nine tenths seen once. Sequenced material: peripheral blood, taken in a trial of Ad26.COV2.S vaccine versus placebo. These receptors came from a person between 18 and 65 years old who received the Ad26.COV2.S COVID-19 vaccine or a placebo. Both conserved end residues are part of each CDR3. D genes are given only for firm matches. The size field is filled for only some rows; it gives once, few, many or a size class.

clone size	J gene	V gene	D gene	CDR3 protein	CDR3 DNA
NA	TRBJ1-5	TRBV7-9	NA	CASSLKTGPNQPQHF	TGTGCCAGCAGCTTAAAGACAGGACCTAATCAGCCCCAGCATTTT
NA	TRBJ2-4	TRBV30	NA	CAWRGEAKNIQYF	TGTGCCTGGAGGGGGGAAGCCAAAAACATTCAGTACTTC
NA	TRBJ2-6	TRBV3-1/TRBV3-2	NA	CASSFRPNVLTF	TGTGCCAGCAGCTTCCGTCCCAACGTCCTGACTTTC
NA	TRBJ2-3	TRBV12-3/TRBV12-4	NA	CASSLSGIDTQYF	TGTGCCAGCAGTTTATCGGGGATAGATACGCAGTATTTT
NA	TRBJ2-1	TRBV30	NA	CAWGVVRGNEQFF	TGTGCCTGGGGGGTTGTTAGGGGGAATGAGCAGTTCTTC
NA	TRBJ2-7	TRBV5-6	NA	CASSTYYEQYF	TGTGCCAGCAGCACTTACTACGAGCAGTACTTC
NA	TRBJ1-3	TRBV4-3	NA	CASSQDHGVLVSGNTIYF	TGCGCCAGCAGCCAAGATCATGGGGTTTTGGTTTCTGGAAACACCATATATTTT
NA	TRBJ1-2	TRBV27	TRBD1	CASSLTGFSYGYTF	TGTGCCAGCAGTTTGACAGGGTTCAGCTATGGCTACACCTTC
few	TRBJ1-1	TRBV5-6	NA	CASSLGRDTEAFF	TGTGCCAGCAGCTTGGGGCGGGACACTGAAGCTTTCTTT
NA	TRBJ1-5	TRBV21-1	NA	CASKRQFNQPQHF	TGTGCCAGCAAGAGGCAGTTCAATCAGCCCCAGCATTTT
NA	TRBJ2-7	TRBV7-2	NA	CASSYTQGYEQYF	TGTGCCAGCAGCTACACACAGGGCTACGAGCAGTACTTC
NA	TRBJ2-7	TRBV3-1/TRBV3-2	NA	CASSPRRESSWTYEQYF	TGTGCCAGCAGCCCGCGGCGAGAATCAAGTTGGACCTACGAGCAGTACTTC
NA	TRBJ2-3	TRBV7-2	TRBD2	CASSAGLAGGLSDTQYF	TGTGCCAGCAGCGCCGGACTAGCGGGGGGGCTATCAGATACGCAGTATTTT
NA	TRBJ2-7	TRBV15	NA	CATSQRGGRIYEQYF	TGTGCCACCAGCCAGAGAGGGGGGCGCATCTACGAGCAGTACTTC
NA	TRBJ2-7	TRBV9	NA	CASSVAPGATYEQYF	TGTGCCAGCAGCGTAGCCCCAGGGGCGACCTACGAGCAGTACTTC
NA	TRBJ1-6	TRBV2	TRBD1	CASSAEGAYNSPLHF	TGTGCCAGCAGTGCAGAGGGGGCGTATAATTCACCCCTCCACTTT
NA	TRBJ2-3	TRBV4-2	NA	CASSRVSESTDTQYF	TGTGCCAGCAGCCGGGTCTCGGAGAGCACAGATACGCAGTATTTT
NA	TRBJ2-3	TRBV7-9	NA	CASSSEEGLDTQYF	TGTGCCAGCAGCTCAGAGGAGGGTTTGGATACGCAGTATTTT
NA	TRBJ1-6	TRBV4-1	TRBD1	CASSQDPRGQTFDSPLHF	TGCGCCAGCAGCCAAGATCCCCGGGGACAGACTTTTGATTCACCCCTCCACTTT
once	TRBJ2-1	TRBV6-5	NA	CASSPLQSMGQFF	TGTGCCAGCAGTCCCCTCCAGTCGATGGGGCAGTTCTTC
NA	TRBJ2-1	TRBV7-2	TRBD2	CASSATPGLVNEQFF	TGTGCCAGCAGCGCAACTCCGGGACTAGTAAATGAGCAGTTCTTC
NA	TRBJ1-5	TRBV7-2	NA	CASSPEAGKNQPQHF	TGTGCCAGCAGCCCCGAGGCAGGGAAAAATCAGCCCCAGCATTTT
once	TRBJ1-2	TRBV9	NA	CASSELYGYTF	TGTGCCAGCAGCGAACTCTATGGCTACACCTTC
NA	TRBJ1-1	TRBV6-1	NA	CASSEGGYMNTEAFF	TGTGCCAGCAGTGAAGGGGGTTACATGAACACTGAAGCTTTCTTT
NA	TRBJ2-7	TRBV7-2	TRBD2	CASSLGLAGVEQYF	TGTGCCAGCAGCTTGGGACTAGCGGGGGTTGAGCAGTACTTC
NA	TRBJ2-5	TRBV12-3/TRBV12-4	NA	CASSRDLQETQYF	TGTGCCAGCAGTAGGGATCTCCAAGAGACCCAGTACTTC
NA	TRBJ2-4	TRBV11-2	NA	CASSLPLVAKNIQYF	TGTGCCAGCAGCTTGCCCCTCGTAGCCAAAAACATTCAGTACTTC
NA	TRBJ1-4	TRBV4-2	NA	CASSQPGHQNEKLFF	TGTGCCAGCAGCCAACCCGGACACCAAAATGAAAAACTGTTTTTT
NA	TRBJ2-3	TRBV4-1	NA	CASSARGATDTQYF	TGCGCCAGCAGCGCAAGGGGGGCGACAGATACGCAGTATTTT
NA	TRBJ1-1	TRBV6-6	TRBD1	CASSYSIEGANSGAFF	TGTGCCAGCAGTTACTCGATAGAGGGGGCGAACTCCGGAGCTTTCTTT
few	TRBJ1-2	TRBV11-2	NA	CASSSARGGRGYGYTF	TGTGCCAGCAGCTCCGCCCGGGGGGGCCGAGGCTATGGCTACACCTTC
NA	TRBJ1-1	TRBV23-1	TRBD1	CASSAGTGNTEAFF	TGCGCCAGCAGTGCCGGGACAGGGAACACTGAAGCTTTCTTT
NA	TRBJ1-1	TRBV30	NA	CASGKRNTEAFF	TGTGCCTCAGGGAAAAGGAACACTGAAGCTTTCTTT
NA	TRBJ1-5	TRBV21-1	NA	CASRGTGGYQPQHF	TGTGCCAGCCGGGGGACAGGGGGTTATCAGCCCCAGCATTTT
NA	TRBJ2-2	TRBV5-1	NA	CASRGTLTNTGELFF	TGCGCCAGCAGAGGGACCCTTACAAACACCGGGGAGCTGTTTTTT
NA	TRBJ1-2	TRBV6-2/TRBV6-3	NA	CASSSSSRDNYGYTF	TGTGCCAGCAGTTCCTCTTCCCGGGACAACTATGGCTACACCTTC
NA	TRBJ2-3	TRBV7-8	TRBD2	CASSLGSPGGTDTQYF	TGTGCCAGCAGCTTAGGAAGTCCGGGGGGGACAGATACGCAGTATTTT
NA	TRBJ1-5	TRBV6-6	NA	CASRREMNQPQHF	TGTGCCAGCAGAAGGGAGATGAATCAGCCCCAGCATTTT
NA	TRBJ2-2	TRBV5-6	TRBD1	CASSFGQGTNTGELFF	TGTGCCAGCAGCTTCGGACAGGGTACGAACACCGGGGAGCTGTTTTTT
NA	TRBJ2-7	TRBV6-5	NA	CASSYSAGLEQYF	TGTGCCAGCAGTTACTCAGCCGGGCTCGAGCAGTACTTC
NA	TRBJ1-2	TRBV21-1	NA	CASSLGGDYYGYTF	TGTGCCAGCAGCTTAGGTGGGGATTACTATGGCTACACCTTC
NA	TRBJ1-5	TRBV3-1/TRBV3-2	TRBD1	CASSPTDRIQPQHF	TGTGCCAGCAGCCCTACGGACAGGATTCAGCCCCAGCATTTT
NA	TRBJ2-7	TRBV13	TRBD2	CASSPTGSGGNPYEQYF	TGTGCCAGCAGCCCAACTGGGAGCGGGGGGAATCCCTACGAGCAGTACTTC
NA	TRBJ2-1	TRBV11-3	TRBD2	CASSRGLAGGRIKQFF	TGTGCCAGCAGCCGGGGACTAGCGGGGGGGAGAATTAAGCAGTTCTTC
NA	TRBJ2-1	TRBV15	NA	CATSSPLDNEQFF	TGTGCCACCAGCAGCCCCTTGGACAATGAGCAGTTCTTC
NA	TRBJ2-7	TRBV5-1	TRBD2	CASSGEEAWLAGGNEQYF	TGCGCCAGCAGCGGGGAAGAGGCGTGGCTAGCGGGGGGAAACGAGCAGTACTTC
once	TRBJ1-3	TRBV18	NA	CASSPTGNSGNTIYF	TGTGCCAGCTCACCAACAGGAAACTCTGGAAACACCATATATTTT
NA	TRBJ2-2	TRBV9	NA	CASSVARQGTTGELFF	TGTGCCAGCAGCGTAGCGAGGCAGGGGACCACCGGGGAGCTGTTTTTT
NA	TRBJ2-7	TRBV9	NA	CASSGQSYEQYF	TGTGCCAGCAGCGGACAGTCCTACGAGCAGTACTTC
NA	TRBJ2-7	TRBV6-2/TRBV6-3	TRBD1	CASSYPGQGIYEQYF	TGTGCCAGCAGTTACCCCGGACAGGGTATCTACGAGCAGTACTTC
NA	TRBJ1-6	TRBV9	NA	CASSVSQGNSPLHF	TGTGCCAGCAGCGTAAGCCAGGGAAACTCACCCCTCCACTTT
NA	TRBJ2-1	TRBV5-5	NA	CASSLVGKGEQFF	TGTGCCAGCAGCTTGGTGGGGAAAGGTGAGCAGTTCTTC
NA	TRBJ2-7	TRBV5-1	TRBD2	CASSWTSGVSSYEQYF	TGCGCCAGCAGCTGGACTAGCGGGGTTAGCTCCTACGAGCAGTACTTC
NA	TRBJ1-2	TRBV7-9	TRBD1	CASSPGTAYGYTF	TGTGCCAGCAGCCCCGGGACAGCCTATGGCTACACCTTC
NA	TRBJ1-1	TRBV5-1	NA	CASSFEGRGVTEAFF	TGCGCCAGCAGCTTTGAGGGCAGGGGCGTCACTGAAGCTTTCTTT
once	TRBJ1-1	TRBV19	NA	CASSIVQGIRTEAFF	TGTGCCAGTAGTATAGTTCAGGGTATCAGGACTGAAGCTTTCTTT
NA	TRBJ2-7	TRBV13	NA	CASSLTDTPYEQYF	TGTGCCAGCAGCTTAACGGACACCCCCTACGAGCAGTACTTC